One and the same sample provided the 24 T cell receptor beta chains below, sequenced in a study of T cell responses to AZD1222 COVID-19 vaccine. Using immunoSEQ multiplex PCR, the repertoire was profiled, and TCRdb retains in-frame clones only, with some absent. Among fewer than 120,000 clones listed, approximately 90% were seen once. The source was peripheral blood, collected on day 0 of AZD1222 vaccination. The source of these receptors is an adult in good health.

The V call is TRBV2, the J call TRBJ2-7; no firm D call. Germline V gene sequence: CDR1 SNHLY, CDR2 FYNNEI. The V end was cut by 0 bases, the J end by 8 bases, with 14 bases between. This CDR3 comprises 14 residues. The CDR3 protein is CASSEAGFSPKQYF. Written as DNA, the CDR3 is TGTGCCAGCAGTGAAGCGGGTTTCTCCCCAAAGCAGTACTTC.

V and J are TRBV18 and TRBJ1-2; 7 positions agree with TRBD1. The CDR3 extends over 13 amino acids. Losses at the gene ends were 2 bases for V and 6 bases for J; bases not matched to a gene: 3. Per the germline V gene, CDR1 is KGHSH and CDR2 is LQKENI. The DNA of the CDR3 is TGTGCCAGCTCACCATCAGGGGGTAATGGCTACACCTTC. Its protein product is CASSPSGGNGYTF.

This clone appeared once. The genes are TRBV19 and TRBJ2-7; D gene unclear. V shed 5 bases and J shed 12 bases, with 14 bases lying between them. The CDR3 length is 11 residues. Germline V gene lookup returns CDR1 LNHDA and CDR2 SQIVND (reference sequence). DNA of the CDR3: TGTGCCAGTAGTTACGGCCGTACGCGGTACTTC. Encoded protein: CASSYGRTRYF.

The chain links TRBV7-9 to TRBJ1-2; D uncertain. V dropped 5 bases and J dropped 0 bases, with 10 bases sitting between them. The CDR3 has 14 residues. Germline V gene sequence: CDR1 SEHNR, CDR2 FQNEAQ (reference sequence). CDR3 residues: CASSDLQSNYGYTF. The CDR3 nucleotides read TGTGCCAGCAGCGATCTTCAGTCTAACTATGGCTACACCTTC.

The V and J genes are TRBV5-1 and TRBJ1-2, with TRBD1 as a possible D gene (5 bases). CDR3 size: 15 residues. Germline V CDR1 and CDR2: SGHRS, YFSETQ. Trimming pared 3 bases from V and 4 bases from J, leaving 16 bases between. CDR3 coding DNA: TGCGCCAGCAGCTCGGGGCAGACGCTTAGCTATGGCTACACCTTC. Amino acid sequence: CASSSGQTLSYGYTF.

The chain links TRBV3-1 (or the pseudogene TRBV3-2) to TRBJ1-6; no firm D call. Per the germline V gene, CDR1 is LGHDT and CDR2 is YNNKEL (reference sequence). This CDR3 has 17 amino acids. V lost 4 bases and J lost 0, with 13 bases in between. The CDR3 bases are TGTGCCAGCAGCCGGAGGGCAGCCAGCTCCTATAATTCACCCCTCCACTTT. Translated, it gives CASSRRAASSYNSPLHF.

The CDR3 loop reads CASSNRQGKVVEGNSPLHF. The CDR3 bases are TGCGCCAGCAGCAACCGACAGGGAAAGGTAGTTGAGGGTAATTCACCCCTCCACTTT. The chain employs TRBV4-1 and TRBJ1-6, with 7 positions matching TRBD1. The CDR3 consists of 19 residues. The V gene's germline CDR1 is MGHRA and CDR2 YSYEKL. V lost 5 bases to trimming and J lost 6 bases; unmatched junction nucleotides: 19.

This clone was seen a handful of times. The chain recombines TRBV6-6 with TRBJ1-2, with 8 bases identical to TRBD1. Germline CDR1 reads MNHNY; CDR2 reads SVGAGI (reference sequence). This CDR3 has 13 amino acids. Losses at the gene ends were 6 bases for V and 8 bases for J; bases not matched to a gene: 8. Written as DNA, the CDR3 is TGTGCCAGCAGCCCGGGACAGGCTGACGGCTACACCTTC. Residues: CASSPGQADGYTF.

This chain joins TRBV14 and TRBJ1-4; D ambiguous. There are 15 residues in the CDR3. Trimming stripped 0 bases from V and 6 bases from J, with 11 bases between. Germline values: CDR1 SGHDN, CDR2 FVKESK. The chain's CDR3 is CASSQDFGQYEKLFF. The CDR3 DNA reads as TGTGCCAGCAGCCAAGATTTTGGTCAGTATGAAAAACTGTTTTTT.

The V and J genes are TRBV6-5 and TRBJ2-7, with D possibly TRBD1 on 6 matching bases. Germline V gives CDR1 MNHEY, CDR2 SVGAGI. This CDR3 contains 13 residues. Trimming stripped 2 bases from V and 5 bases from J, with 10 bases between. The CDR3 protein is CASSYRTGNEQYF. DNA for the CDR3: TGTGCCAGCAGTTACCGTACAGGGAACGAGCAGTACTTC.

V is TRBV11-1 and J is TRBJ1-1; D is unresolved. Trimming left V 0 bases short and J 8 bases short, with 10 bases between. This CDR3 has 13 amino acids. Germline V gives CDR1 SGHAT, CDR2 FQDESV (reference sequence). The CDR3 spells CASSLAPMREAFF. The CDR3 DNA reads TGTGCCAGCAGCTTAGCCCCCATGAGAGAAGCTTTCTTT.

CDR3 sequence: CASSQAGTGGYEQYF. In DNA form, the CDR3 reads TGCGCCAGCAGCCAAGCGGGGACAGGGGGCTACGAGCAGTACTTC. V and J are TRBV4-1 and TRBJ2-7; 11 nucleotides line up with TRBD1. Germline CDR1 MGHRA, CDR2 YSYEKL. CDR3 length equals 15 residues. Germline trimming cut 1 base from V and 3 bases from J; bases unmatched to any gene: 2.

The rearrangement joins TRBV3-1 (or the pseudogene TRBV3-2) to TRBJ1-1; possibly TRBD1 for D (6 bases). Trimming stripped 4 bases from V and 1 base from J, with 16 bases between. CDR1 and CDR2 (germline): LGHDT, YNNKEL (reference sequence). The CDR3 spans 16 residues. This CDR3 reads CASSLNGGGSNTEAFF. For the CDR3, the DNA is TGTGCCAGCAGCCTCAACGGGGGGGGCTCGAACACTGAAGCTTTCTTT.

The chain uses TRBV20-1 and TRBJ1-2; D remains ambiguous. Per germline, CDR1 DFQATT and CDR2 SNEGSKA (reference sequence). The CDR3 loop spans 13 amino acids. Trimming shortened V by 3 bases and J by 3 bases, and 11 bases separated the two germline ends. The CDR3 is CSASKPRDYGYTF. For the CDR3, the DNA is TGCAGTGCTAGTAAGCCGAGGGACTATGGCTACACCTTC.

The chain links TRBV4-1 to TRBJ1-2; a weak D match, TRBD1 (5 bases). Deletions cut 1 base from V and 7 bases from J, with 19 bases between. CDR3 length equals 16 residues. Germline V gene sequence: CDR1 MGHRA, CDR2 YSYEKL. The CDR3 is CASSQVGEEAYRGYTF. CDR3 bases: TGCGCCAGCAGCCAAGTAGGGGAGGAGGCGTATCGTGGCTACACCTTC.

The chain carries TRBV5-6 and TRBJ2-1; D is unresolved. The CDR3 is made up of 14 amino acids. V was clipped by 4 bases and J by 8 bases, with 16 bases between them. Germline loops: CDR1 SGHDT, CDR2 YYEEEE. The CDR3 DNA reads TGTGCCAGCAGCCCGGTCTCCTGGAGATATGAGCAGTTCTTC. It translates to CASSPVSWRYEQFF.

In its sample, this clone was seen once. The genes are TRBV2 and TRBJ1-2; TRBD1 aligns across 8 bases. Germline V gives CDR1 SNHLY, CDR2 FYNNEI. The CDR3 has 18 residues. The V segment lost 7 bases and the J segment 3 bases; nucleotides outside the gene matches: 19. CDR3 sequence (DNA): TGTGCCAGCAAGGCACTTAGAGGACAGGGACCATTCGACTATGGCTACACCTTC. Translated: CASKALRGQGPFDYGYTF.

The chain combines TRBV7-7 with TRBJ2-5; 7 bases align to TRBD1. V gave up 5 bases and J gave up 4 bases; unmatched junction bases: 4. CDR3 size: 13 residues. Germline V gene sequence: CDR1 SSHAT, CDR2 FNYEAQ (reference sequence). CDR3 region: CASSASGGETQYF. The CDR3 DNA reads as TGTGCCAGCAGCGCTTCAGGGGGAGAGACCCAGTACTTC.

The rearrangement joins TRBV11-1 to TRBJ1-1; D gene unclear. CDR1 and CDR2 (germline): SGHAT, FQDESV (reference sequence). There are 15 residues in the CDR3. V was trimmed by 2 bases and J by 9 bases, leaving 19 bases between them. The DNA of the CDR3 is TGTGCCAGCAGCTTAAACTCGATTGTGGGCTTGAAAGCTTTCTTT. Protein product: CASSLNSIVGLKAFF.

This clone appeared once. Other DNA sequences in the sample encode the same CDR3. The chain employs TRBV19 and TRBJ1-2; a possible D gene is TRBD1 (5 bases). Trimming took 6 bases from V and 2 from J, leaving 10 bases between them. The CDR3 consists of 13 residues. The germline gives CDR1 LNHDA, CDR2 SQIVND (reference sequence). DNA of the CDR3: TGTGCCAGTAGCCCGGGACTGAACTATGGCTACACCTTC. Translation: CASSPGLNYGYTF.

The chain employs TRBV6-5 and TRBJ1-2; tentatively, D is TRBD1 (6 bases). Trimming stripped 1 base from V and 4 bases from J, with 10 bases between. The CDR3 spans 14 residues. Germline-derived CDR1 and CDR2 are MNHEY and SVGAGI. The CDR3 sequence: CASSYFQGSYGYTF. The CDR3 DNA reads TGTGCCAGCAGTTACTTCCAGGGGAGCTATGGCTACACCTTC.

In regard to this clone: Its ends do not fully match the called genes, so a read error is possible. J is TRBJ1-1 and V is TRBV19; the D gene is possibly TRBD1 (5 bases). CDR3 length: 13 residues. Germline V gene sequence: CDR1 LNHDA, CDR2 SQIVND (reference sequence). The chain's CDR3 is CASTIGVGTEAFF. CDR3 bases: TGTGCCAGTACTATAGGGGTGGGCACTGAAGCTTTCTTT.

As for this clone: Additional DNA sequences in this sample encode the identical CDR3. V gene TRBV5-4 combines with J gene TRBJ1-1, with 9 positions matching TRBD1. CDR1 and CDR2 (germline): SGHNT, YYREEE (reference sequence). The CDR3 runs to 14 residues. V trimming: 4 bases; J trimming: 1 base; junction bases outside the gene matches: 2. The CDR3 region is CASSLDRGNTEAFF. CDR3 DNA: TGTGCCAGCAGCCTGGACAGGGGGAACACTGAAGCTTTCTTT. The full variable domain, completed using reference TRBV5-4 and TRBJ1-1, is ETGVTQSPTHLIKTRGQQVTLRCSSQSGHNTVSWYQQALGQGPQFIFQYYREEENGRGNFPPRFSGLQFPNYSSELNVNALELDDSALYLCASSLDRGNTEAFFGQGTRLTVV.

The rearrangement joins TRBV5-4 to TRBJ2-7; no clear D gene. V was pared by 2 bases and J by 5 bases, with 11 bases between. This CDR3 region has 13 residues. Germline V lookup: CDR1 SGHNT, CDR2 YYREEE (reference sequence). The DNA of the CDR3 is TGTGCCAGCAGCTTTCGCCCGTCTCACGAGCAGTACTTC. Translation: CASSFRPSHEQYF.